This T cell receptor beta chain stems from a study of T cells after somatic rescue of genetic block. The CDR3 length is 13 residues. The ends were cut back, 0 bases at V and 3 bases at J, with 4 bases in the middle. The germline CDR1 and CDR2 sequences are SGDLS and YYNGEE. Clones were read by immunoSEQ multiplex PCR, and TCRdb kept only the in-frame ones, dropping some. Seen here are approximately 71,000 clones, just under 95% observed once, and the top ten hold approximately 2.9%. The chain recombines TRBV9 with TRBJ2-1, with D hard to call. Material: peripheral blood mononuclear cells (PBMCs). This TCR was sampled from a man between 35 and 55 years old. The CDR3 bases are TGTGCCAGCAGCGTAGCAGACTACAATGAGCAGTTCTTC. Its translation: CASSVADYNEQFF.